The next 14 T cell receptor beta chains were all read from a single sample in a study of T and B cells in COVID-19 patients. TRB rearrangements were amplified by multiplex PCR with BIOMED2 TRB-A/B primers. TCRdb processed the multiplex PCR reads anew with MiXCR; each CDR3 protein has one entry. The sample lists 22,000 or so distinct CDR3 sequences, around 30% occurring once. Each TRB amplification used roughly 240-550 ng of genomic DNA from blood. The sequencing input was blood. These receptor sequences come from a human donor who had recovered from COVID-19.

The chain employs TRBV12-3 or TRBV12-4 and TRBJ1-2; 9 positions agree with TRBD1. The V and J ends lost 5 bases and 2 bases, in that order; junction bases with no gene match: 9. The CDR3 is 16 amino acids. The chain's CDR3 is CASSANVGTGNYGYTF. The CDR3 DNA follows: TGTGCCAGCAGTGCAAACGTAGGGACAGGGAACTATGGCTACACCTTC.

The CDR3 loop reads CAWSVEGQPQHF. For the CDR3, the DNA is TGTGCCTGGAGTGTAGAGGGTCAGCCCCAGCATTTT. This chain joins TRBV30 and TRBJ1-5; D remains ambiguous. Trimming shortened V by 0 bases and J by 6 bases, and 6 bases separated the two germline ends. Germline-derived CDR1 and CDR2 are GTSNPN and SVGIG (reference sequence). The CDR3 is made up of 12 amino acids.

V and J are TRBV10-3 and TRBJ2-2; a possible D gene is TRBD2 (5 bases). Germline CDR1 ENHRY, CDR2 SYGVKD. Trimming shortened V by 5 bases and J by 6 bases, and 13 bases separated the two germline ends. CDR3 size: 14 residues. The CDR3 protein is CAISTGLLAGELFF. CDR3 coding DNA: TGTGCCATCAGTACGGGGTTGCTGGCCGGGGAGCTGTTTTTT.

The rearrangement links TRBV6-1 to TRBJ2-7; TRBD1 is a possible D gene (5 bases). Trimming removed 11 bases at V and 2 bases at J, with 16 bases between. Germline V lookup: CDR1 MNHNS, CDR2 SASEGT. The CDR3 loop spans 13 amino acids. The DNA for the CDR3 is TGTGCCGGCCAAGGGGATCGTGCCTACGAGCAGTACTTC. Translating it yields CAGQGDRAYEQYF.

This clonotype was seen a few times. The CDR3 bases are TGTGCCAGCAGGACCGGGACAGGGGGCGTGAACACTGAAGCTTTCTTT. Its protein product is CASRTGTGGVNTEAFF. V usage is TRBV12-3 or TRBV12-4 and J usage is TRBJ1-1; 12 nucleotides match TRBD1. Trimming cost V 6 bases and J 0 bases; bases outside gene matches: 5. This CDR3 spans 16 amino acids.

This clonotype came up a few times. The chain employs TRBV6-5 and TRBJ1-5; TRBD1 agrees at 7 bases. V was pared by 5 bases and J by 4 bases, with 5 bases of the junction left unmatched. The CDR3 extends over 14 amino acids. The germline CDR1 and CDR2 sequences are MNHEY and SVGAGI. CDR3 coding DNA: TGTGCCAGCAGTAAGGGACAGATTAATCAGCCCCAGCATTTT. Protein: CASSKGQINQPQHF.

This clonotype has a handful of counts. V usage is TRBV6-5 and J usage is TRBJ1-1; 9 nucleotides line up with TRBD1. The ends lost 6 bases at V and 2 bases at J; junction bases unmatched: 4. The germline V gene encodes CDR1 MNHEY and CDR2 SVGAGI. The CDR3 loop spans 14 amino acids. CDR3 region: CASRSGQGNTEAFF. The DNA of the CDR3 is TGTGCCAGCAGGTCGGGACAGGGTAACACTGAAGCTTTCTTT.

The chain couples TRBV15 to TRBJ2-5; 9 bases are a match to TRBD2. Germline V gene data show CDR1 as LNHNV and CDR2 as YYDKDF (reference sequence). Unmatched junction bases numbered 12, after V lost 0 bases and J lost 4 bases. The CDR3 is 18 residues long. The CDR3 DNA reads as TGTGCCACCAGCAGAGATAGGGCGGGGGGGCCCGTTCGAGAGACCCAGTACTTC. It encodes CATSRDRAGGPVRETQYF.

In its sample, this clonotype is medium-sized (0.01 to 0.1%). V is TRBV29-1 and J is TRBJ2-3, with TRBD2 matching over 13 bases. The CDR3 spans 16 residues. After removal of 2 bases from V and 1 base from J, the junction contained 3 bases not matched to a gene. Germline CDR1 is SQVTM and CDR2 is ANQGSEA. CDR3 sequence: CSVERGLAGRTDTQYF. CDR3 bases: TGCAGCGTTGAACGGGGACTAGCGGGGCGCACAGATACGCAGTATTTT.

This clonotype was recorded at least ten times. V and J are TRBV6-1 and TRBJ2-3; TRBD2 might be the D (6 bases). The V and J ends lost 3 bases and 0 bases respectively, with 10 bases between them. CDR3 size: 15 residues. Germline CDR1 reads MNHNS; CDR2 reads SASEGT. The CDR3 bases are TGTGCCAGCAGTGAGCCTAGCGCTAGCACAGATACGCAGTATTTT. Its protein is CASSEPSASTDTQYF.

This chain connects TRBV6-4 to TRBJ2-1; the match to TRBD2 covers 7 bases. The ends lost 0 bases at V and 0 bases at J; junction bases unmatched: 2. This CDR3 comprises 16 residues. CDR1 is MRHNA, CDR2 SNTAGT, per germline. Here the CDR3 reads CASSDSSSGSYNEQFF. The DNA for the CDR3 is TGTGCCAGCAGTGACTCGTCTAGCGGCTCCTACAATGAGCAGTTCTTC.

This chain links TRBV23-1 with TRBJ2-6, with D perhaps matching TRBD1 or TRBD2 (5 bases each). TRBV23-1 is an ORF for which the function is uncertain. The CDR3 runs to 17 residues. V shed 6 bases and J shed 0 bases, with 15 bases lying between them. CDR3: CASSPGTASSGANVLTF. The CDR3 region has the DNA TGCGCCAGCAGCCCCGGGACGGCTAGCTCTGGGGCCAACGTCCTGACTTTC.

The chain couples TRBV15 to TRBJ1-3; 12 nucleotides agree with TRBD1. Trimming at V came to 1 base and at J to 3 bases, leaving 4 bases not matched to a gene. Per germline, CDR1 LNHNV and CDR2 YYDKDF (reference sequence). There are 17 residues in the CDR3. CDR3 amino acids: CATSRGGTGGFGNTIYF. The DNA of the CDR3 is TGTGCCACCAGCAGAGGTGGGACAGGGGGCTTTGGAAACACCATATATTTT.

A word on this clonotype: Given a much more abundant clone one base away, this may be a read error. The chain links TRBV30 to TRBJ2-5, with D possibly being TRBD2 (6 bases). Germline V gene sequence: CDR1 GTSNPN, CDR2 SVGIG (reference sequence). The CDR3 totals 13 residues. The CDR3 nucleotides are TGTGCCTGGAGTCCCAGCGGGCAGGAGACCCAGCACTTC. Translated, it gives CAWSPSGQETQHF. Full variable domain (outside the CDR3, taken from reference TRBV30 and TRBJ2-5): SQTIHQWPATLVQPVGSPLSLECTVEGTSNPNLYWYRQAAGRGLQLLFYSVGIGQISSEVPQNLSASRPQDRQFILSSKKLLLSDSGFYLCAWSPSGQETQHFGPGTRLLVL.